These T cell receptor beta chains were read from a single sample in a study of T cells after yellow fever vaccination. TCRdb re-called the 5' RACE reads through MiXCR, storing one row per CDR3 protein. The data hold 300,000 to 350,000 distinct CDR3 sequences, with about 4% observed a single time. The sample consisted of PBMCs, taken 5 days after the yellow fever booster vaccination. The receptors were gathered from a man younger than 30 who received the YFV17D yellow fever vaccine. Each CDR3 is given with its conserved first and last residue. D genes are given only for firm matches. Rows give clone size only sometimes, using once, few, many, or a class for an expanded clone.

d_call j_call v_call clone_size cdr3_nt cdr3_aa
. TRBJ2-7 TRBV3-1 many TGTGCCAGCAGCCAAGGGGCCACGTCAAAGTACTTC CASSQGATSKYF
. TRBJ2-5 TRBV7-9 . TGTGCCAGCAGCTTAAGCGGGACAGCACAAGAGACCCAGTACTTC CASSLSGTAQETQYF
. TRBJ2-5 TRBV7-3 few TGTGCCAGCAGCTCCACGTCCGGGGAGACCCAGTACTTC CASSSTSGETQYF
. TRBJ1-4 TRBV5-6 . TGTGCCAGCAGCCCGCAGGAGAATGAAAAACTGTTTTTT CASSPQENEKLFF
. TRBJ2-2 TRBV5-1 many TGCGCCAGCAGCTTGGTGCCGGGCGACTCGGCCGGGGAGCTGTTTTTT CASSLVPGDSAGELFF
. TRBJ2-4 TRBV20-1 many TGCAGTGCTTGGGACTTCGGCAAAAACATTCAGTACTTC CSAWDFGKNIQYF
TRBD1 TRBJ2-7 TRBV4-1 . TGCGCCAGCAGCCAAGGGACAGGGGATTACGAGCAGTACTTC CASSQGTGDYEQYF
. TRBJ2-3 TRBV27 . TGTGCCAGCAGTTTAACTGGGGGCCTCGGCACAGATACGCAGTATTTT CASSLTGGLGTDTQYF
TRBD1 TRBJ1-1 TRBV29-1 few TGCAGCGTTGCGAACAGGGGTATCACTGAAGCTTTCTTT CSVANRGITEAFF
. TRBJ2-2 TRBV7-9 many TGTGCCACCGAGCCACGCGGGTTCCTCAACACCGGGGAGCTGTTTTTT CATEPRGFLNTGELFF
TRBD1 TRBJ1-2 TRBV6-5 few TGTGCCAGTGCCCTGACAGGGAGCTATGGCTACACCTTC CASALTGSYGYTF